These 9 T cell receptor beta chains originate from one sample sequenced in a study of beta chain features in type 1 diabetes. Investigators reverse transcribed all isolated RNA, so they sequenced expressed TCRB transcripts. TCRdb's table, derived via immunoSEQ multiplex PCR, lists solely in-frame clones and lacks some. The sample consists of 300,000 or so clones, roughly 8% of them appearing once. Sequencing was carried out using central memory CD4+ T cells from blood. The origin of the receptors is a woman younger than 30 in good health.

This clone was counted many times. V and J are TRBV6-5 and TRBJ2-3, with 8 bases that match TRBD2. This CDR3 comprises 14 residues. The germline V gene encodes CDR1 MNHEY and CDR2 SVGAGI. J lost 3 bases, V lost 8 bases, and 7 bases had no gene match. CDR3 in amino acids: CASGGGRRTDTQYF. Written as DNA, the CDR3 is TGTGCCAGCGGTGGCGGGAGGCGGACAGATACGCAGTATTTT.

This clone turned up a few times. The chain uses TRBV4-1 and TRBJ2-5, with D possibly called TRBD1 or TRBD2 (6 bases each). The CDR3 sequence is 15 residues long. Germline V CDR1 and CDR2: MGHRA, YSYEKL. V lost 6 bases, J lost 4 bases, and 18 bases lay in between. CDR3 in DNA: TGCGCCAGCAGTCTGTCGGGGGCCCGGGTAGAGACCCAGTACTTC. The encoded protein is CASSLSGARVETQYF.

This clone was seen a few times. The rearrangement uses TRBV7-2 and TRBJ1-2; a weak D match, TRBD1 (6 bases). The CDR3 runs 17 residues. V shed 0 bases and J shed 6 bases, with 20 bases lying between them. Germline CDR1 and CDR2: SGHTA and FQGNSA. The DNA of the CDR3 is TGTGCCAGCAGCTTAGCGCGGAGAAGGGGGATCGGAAATGGCTACACCTTC. This translates into CASSLARRRGIGNGYTF.

J is TRBJ2-3 and V is TRBV7-3; D perhaps matches TRBD2 (6 bases). Trimming stripped 5 bases from V and 4 bases from J, with 13 bases between. The CDR3 runs 14 residues. Germline CDR1 is SGHTA and CDR2 is FQGTGA. DNA of the CDR3: TGTGCCAGCAGCCAGTCGAGGAGGGCAGATACGCAGTATTTT. Encoded protein: CASSQSRRADTQYF. The full variable domain, in which reference TRBV7-3 and TRBJ2-3 provide the parts outside the CDR3, is GAGVSQTPSNKVTEKGKYVELRCDPISGHTALYWYRQSLGQGPEFLIYFQGTGAADDSGLPNDRFFAVRPEGSVSTLKIQRTERGDSAVYLCASSQSRRADTQYFGPGTRLTVL.

The chain joins TRBV9 to TRBJ2-3; tentative D call: TRBD1 (5 bases). The CDR3 covers 12 residues. Trimming removed 1 base at V and 8 bases at J, with 8 bases between. Per germline, CDR1 SGDLS and CDR2 YYNGEE. The CDR3 protein is CASSVFRGTQYF. DNA of the CDR3: TGTGCCAGCAGCGTATTTAGGGGTACGCAGTATTTT.

This chain joins TRBV5-4 and TRBJ1-5; possibly TRBD1 for D (5 bases). This CDR3 is 15 amino acids long. Germline values: CDR1 SGHNT, CDR2 YYREEE (reference sequence). Trimming took off 0 bases at V and 2 bases at J, with 9 bases between the two ends. The CDR3 sequence is CASSLDQGGNQPQHF. CDR3 DNA sequence: TGTGCCAGCAGCTTGGACCAGGGAGGCAATCAGCCCCAGCATTTT. Looking up the rest from reference TRBV5-4 and TRBJ1-5 gives the full variable domain: ETGVTQSPTHLIKTRGQQVTLRCSSQSGHNTVSWYQQALGQGPQFIFQYYREEENGRGNFPPRFSGLQFPNYSSELNVNALELDDSALYLCASSLDQGGNQPQHFGDGTRLSIL.

This clone was found a few times. The J gene is TRBJ1-2, the V gene TRBV2, with TRBD1 matching over 8 bases. Looked up from germline, CDR1 is SNHLY and CDR2 is FYNNEI. J gave up 5 bases and V 6 bases, and 5 bases lay outside the gene matches. The CDR3 is made up of 13 amino acids. The CDR3, as DNA: TGTGCCAGCAGGGATGGGACAGGATATGGCTACACCTTC. This encodes CASRDGTGYGYTF.

This clone was observed at least ten times. The V call is TRBV4-3, the J call TRBJ2-5; 14 bases match TRBD2. V lost 1 base, J lost 2 bases, and 0 bases stayed unmatched. The germline V gene has CDR1 LGHNA and CDR2 YSLEER. This CDR3 has 16 residues. The CDR3 here is CASSQGLAGGQETQYF. CDR3 nucleotide sequence: TGCGCCAGCAGCCAAGGACTAGCGGGAGGGCAAGAGACCCAGTACTTC.

This clone was seen repeatedly, ten times or more. This chain links TRBV2 with TRBJ2-1; 10 bases line up with TRBD2. Germline trimming cut 5 bases from V and 6 bases from J; bases unmatched to any gene: 7. The CDR3 is 15 amino acids. Germline CDR1 and CDR2: SNHLY and FYNNEI. CDR3 sequence reads: CASSRTSGKVNEQFF. The CDR3 bases are TGTGCCAGCAGTCGAACTAGCGGGAAGGTCAATGAGCAGTTCTTC. Full variable domain (missing parts from reference TRBV2 and TRBJ2-1): EPEVTQTPSHQVTQMGQEVILRCVPISNHLYFYWYRQILGQKVEFLVSFYNNEISEKSEIFDDQFSVERPDGSNFTLKIRSTKLEDSAMYFCASSRTSGKVNEQFFGPGTRLTVL.